This TCR beta chain is drawn from a study of identical twins. Healthy Caucasians made up all donors. This clonotype has more than one count but fewer than ten. CDR3 length equals 17 residues. Per the germline V gene, CDR1 is KGHDR and CDR2 is SFDVKD. V was shortened by 5 bases and J by 2 bases, with 19 bases between the two germline ends. TCRdb re-analysed the 5' RACE reads in MiXCR, keeping a single row per CDR3 protein. The repertoire includes about 520,000 distinct CDR3 sequences, less than 25% of them detected once, and 0.75% to 0.95% sits in the top ten. The same specimen was also included in a second study, on T cells expressing NK-cell markers. That paper adds: What restricted sorting to alpha-beta TCR T cells in several experiments was an anti-gamma-delta TCR antibody. About six donors showed dominant NKG2C+ clonotypes comprising about 1.0-7.0% of their CD8+ T cells.

Sequenced: CD4+ T cells sorted from blood. This clonotype was sampled from a woman younger than 35 in good health. The chain links TRBV24-1 to TRBJ2-3, with D tentatively TRBD1 or TRBD2 (5 bases each). CDR3 loop: CATSAAGTTHDTDTQYF. The DNA of the CDR3 is TGTGCCACCAGTGCCGCCGGGACCACCCATGACACAGATACGCAGTATTTT.